The 4 T cell receptor beta chains below come from one sample, sequenced in a study of human T cells and chemical hapten exposure. The total RNA was obtained from whole blood that was not fractionated. Each CDR3 protein gets one entry after TCRdb re-called the 5' RACE reads with MiXCR. The table records 100,000 to 120,000 distinct CDR3 sequences, approximately 20% of them present only once. These TCRs come from a human donor in good health.

This clonotype came up a few times. V is TRBV12-3 or TRBV12-4 and J is TRBJ2-6, with TRBD1 as a possible D gene (6 bases). The CDR3 has 16 residues. Trimming took 2 bases from V and 2 from J, leaving 10 bases between them. The CDR3 sequence: CASSLRSGAGANVLTF. CDR3 coding DNA: TGTGCCAGCAGTTTAAGGTCAGGGGCTGGGGCCAACGTCCTGACTTTC.

The sample holds a few counts of this clonotype. The V call is TRBV2, the J call TRBJ2-3, with D uncertain. Germline CDR1 reads SNHLY; CDR2 reads FYNNEI. V was clipped by 7 bases and J by 0 bases, with 11 bases between them. This CDR3 has 14 residues. Written as DNA, the CDR3 is TGTGCCAGCAACAGAGACGGGAGCACAGATACGCAGTATTTT. The encoded protein is CASNRDGSTDTQYF. Drawing the rest from reference TRBV2 and TRBJ2-3, the complete variable domain is EPEVTQTPSHQVTQMGQEVILRCVPISNHLYFYWYRQILGQKVEFLVSFYNNEISEKSEIFDDQFSVERPDGSNFTLKIRSTKLEDSAMYFCASNRDGSTDTQYFGPGTRLTVL.

Only a few counts were recorded for this clonotype. This rearrangement joins TRBV5-1 to TRBJ2-2; possibly TRBD1 for D (5 bases). The germline V gene has CDR1 SGHRS and CDR2 YFSETQ. The CDR3 sequence is 14 residues long. V was shortened by 6 bases and J by 4 bases, with 13 bases between the two germline ends. CDR3 sequence (DNA): TGCGCCAGCAAGGCAGGGTCGGTCACCGGGGAGCTGTTTTTT. Its translation is CASKAGSVTGELFF.

In its sample, this clonotype was seen a few times. The rearrangement joins TRBV9 to TRBJ2-3; D ambiguous. Germline V gives CDR1 SGDLS, CDR2 YYNGEE. This CDR3 contains 12 residues. V lost 0 bases and J lost 4, with 3 bases in between. This chain's CDR3 is CASSVEADTQYF. The CDR3 DNA follows: TGTGCCAGCAGCGTAGAAGCAGATACGCAGTATTTT.